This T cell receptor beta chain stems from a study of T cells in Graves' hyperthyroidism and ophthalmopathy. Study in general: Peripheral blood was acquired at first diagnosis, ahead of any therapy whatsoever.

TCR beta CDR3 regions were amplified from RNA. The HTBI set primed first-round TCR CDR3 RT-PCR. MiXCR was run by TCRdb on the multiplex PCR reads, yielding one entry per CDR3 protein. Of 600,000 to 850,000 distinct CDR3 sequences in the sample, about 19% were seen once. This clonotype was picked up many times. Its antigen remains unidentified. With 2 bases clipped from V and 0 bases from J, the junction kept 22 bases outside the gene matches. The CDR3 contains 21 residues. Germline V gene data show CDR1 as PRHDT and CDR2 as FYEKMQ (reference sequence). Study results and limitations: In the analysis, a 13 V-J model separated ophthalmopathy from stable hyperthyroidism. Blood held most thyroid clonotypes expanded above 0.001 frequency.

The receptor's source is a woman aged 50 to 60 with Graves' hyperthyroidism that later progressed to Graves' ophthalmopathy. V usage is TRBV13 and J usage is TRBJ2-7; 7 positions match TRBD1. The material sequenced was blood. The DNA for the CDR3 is TGTGCCAGCAGCTTAAGCCCTGAAACGCCCTTACAGGGGCCCTACTCCTACGAGCAGTACTTC. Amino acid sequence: CASSLSPETPLQGPYSYEQYF.